Here is one T cell receptor (beta chain) with its context. Its antigen remains unknown. This record comes from a study of cytomegalovirus exposure and HLA in healthy donors. General study results and limits: A later analysis linked a missense DCLRE1C variant to TCR beta V- and J-gene trimming. The majority of TCR sequences were rare, yet some public TCRs appeared in many donors. Sequencing likely caused a cluster of highly shared sequence variants.

In the PCR, 60 Vbeta and 13 Jbeta primers were used. TCRdb's table, derived via immunoSEQ multiplex PCR, lists solely in-frame clones and lacks some. The top ten hold roughly 0.99% of the sample, which has hundreds of thousands of clones, around 89% seen once. CDR1 and CDR2 (germline): SGHRS, YFSETQ. The V segment lost 4 bases and the J segment 3 bases; nucleotides outside the gene matches: 7. The CDR3 covers 15 residues. V gene TRBV5-1 combines with J gene TRBJ2-3; 8 bases agree with TRBD1. Sequenced material: PBMCs. The receptor's source is a woman younger than 30 in good health and CMV-seronegative. The CDR3 region is CASSPRDRRTDTQYF. The CDR3 region has the DNA TGCGCCAGCAGCCCCCGGGACAGGAGAACAGATACGCAGTATTTT.